The 5 T cell receptor beta chains listed next were all sequenced from one sample in a study of T cell changes during pregnancy in multiple sclerosis. Profiling relied on immunoSEQ multiplex PCR, and the TCRdb table lists in-frame clones only, not all of them. The profile shows roughly 75,000 clones, around 94% of them singletons. The material sequenced was peripheral blood, taken in the third trimester of pregnancy. The receptors stem from a female donor in good health, enrolled as a control in a pregnancy study.

The rearrangement uses TRBV7-9 and TRBJ1-1; TRBD1 matches at 9 bases. The CDR3 contains 18 residues. Germline values: CDR1 SEHNR, CDR2 FQNEAQ (reference sequence). V dropped 5 bases and J dropped 4; count of bases not matched to a gene: 17. This CDR3 is CASSPLKKDTGGGTEAFF. In nucleotides, the CDR3 is TGTGCCAGCAGCCCACTCAAAAAAGACACAGGGGGCGGCACTGAAGCTTTCTTT.

The chain carries TRBV30 and TRBJ2-2, with 9 bases fitting TRBD1. Germline values: CDR1 GTSNPN, CDR2 SVGIG (reference sequence). The CDR3 runs 14 residues. V shed 2 bases and J 7 bases; nucleotides not matched to a gene: 5. The CDR3 reads CAWSILDRGGELFF. The CDR3 region has the DNA TGTGCCTGGAGTATTTTGGACAGGGGCGGGGAGCTGTTTTTT.

The chain uses TRBV28 and TRBJ2-7, with 9 bases matching TRBD1. The V gene end was trimmed by 8 bases and the J gene end by 7 bases; junction bases not matched to a gene: 18. This CDR3 is built from 16 residues. CDR1 MDHEN and CDR2 SYDVKM come from the germline V gene. CDR3 in amino acids: CASGLLPGQGPFEQYF. CDR3 DNA: TGTGCCAGCGGTCTACTCCCGGGACAGGGTCCCTTTGAGCAGTACTTC.

The chain recombines TRBV5-4 with TRBJ2-7; TRBD2 agrees at 7 bases. The CDR3 is made up of 16 amino acids. V shed 4 bases, J shed 4 bases, and the junction held 14 bases outside the gene matches. Germline CDR1 SGHNT, CDR2 YYREEE (reference sequence). CDR3 region: CASSLRDYPGQYEQYF. The CDR3 DNA reads as TGTGCCAGCAGCCTACGGGACTACCCCGGGCAATACGAGCAGTACTTC.

This chain joins TRBV7-3 and TRBJ2-5; 7 nucleotides agree with TRBD2. Germline V lookup: CDR1 SGHTA, CDR2 FQGTGA. Trimming took 4 bases from V and 7 from J; bases not matched to a gene: 9. The CDR3 is 14 amino acids. The CDR3 here is CASSSLAGPGTQYF. As DNA, the CDR3 is TGTGCCAGCAGCTCCTTAGCGGGCCCAGGGACCCAGTACTTC.